The 5 T cell receptor beta chains below come from one sample, sequenced in a study of beta chain features in type 1 diabetes. The isolated RNA, all of it, was reverse transcribed, so expressed TCRB transcripts were what got sequenced. Only in-frame clones appear in the TCRdb table, and some are missing; sequencing was by immunoSEQ multiplex PCR. Of hundreds of thousands of clones in the sample, around 16% are singletons; the top ten hold 0.09% to 0.095%. Sample: naive CD4+ T cells from blood. The receptors shown here come from a man between 18 and 35 years old in good health.

This clone came up a few times. Other DNA variants within this sample encode the same CDR3. The chain uses TRBV19 and TRBJ2-2; the D gene is possibly TRBD1 (6 bases). The CDR3 totals 14 residues. The germline V and J ends were trimmed by 8 bases and 0 bases, with 10 bases remaining between them. The germline gives CDR1 LNHDA, CDR2 SQIVND (reference sequence). The CDR3 DNA reads TGTGCCAGTTCGGGACAAGCGAACACCGGGGAGCTGTTTTTT. This encodes CASSGQANTGELFF.

The chain uses TRBV9 and TRBJ2-4, with 8 positions matching TRBD1. The CDR3 extends over 16 amino acids. V was clipped by 1 base and J by 0 bases; unmatched bases: 3. CDR1 is SGDLS, CDR2 YYNGEE, per germline. The CDR3 region is CASSVTTGVAKNIQYF. The CDR3 coding sequence is TGTGCCAGCAGCGTAACGACAGGGGTAGCCAAAAACATTCAGTACTTC.

The gene calls are TRBV2 and TRBJ2-7; TRBD1 agrees at 8 bases. V lost 4 bases and J lost 6; bases outside the gene matches: 11. The CDR3 is 15 amino acids. Germline V gives CDR1 SNHLY, CDR2 FYNNEI. The CDR3 region is CASSVERTGLGEQYF. In DNA, the CDR3 is TGTGCCAGCAGTGTAGAGAGGACAGGGCTGGGCGAGCAGTACTTC.

This chain links TRBV27 with TRBJ2-7; D possibly corresponds to TRBD2 (6 bases). V was shortened by 4 bases and J by 2 bases, with 12 bases between the two germline ends. The CDR3 runs to 14 residues. Germline V CDR1 and CDR2: MNHEY, SMNVEV (reference sequence). CDR3 loop: CASSSGTWAYEQYF. DNA for the CDR3: TGTGCCAGCAGTTCAGGGACTTGGGCCTACGAGCAGTACTTC.

This clone was counted only a few times. The rearrangement joins TRBV9 to TRBJ1-2; D call uncertain. The V end was cut by 0 bases, the J end by 2 bases, with 2 bases between. This CDR3 has 12 residues. In germline, CDR1 is SGDLS, CDR2 YYNGEE. The chain's CDR3 is CASSVDNYGYTF. The CDR3 DNA follows: TGTGCCAGCAGCGTAGACAACTATGGCTACACCTTC.